This T cell receptor (beta chain) stems from a study of cytomegalovirus exposure and HLA in healthy donors. The PCR ran on 60 Vbeta and 13 Jbeta primers. Assay used: immunoSEQ multiplex PCR; TCRdb lists only in-frame clones, some missing. The table records tens of thousands of clones, approximately 84% of them present only once. This CDR3 is 15 amino acids long. Trimming removed 8 bases from V and 8 bases from J; junction bases left unmatched: 14. In germline, CDR1 is SEHNR, CDR2 FQNEAQ (reference sequence). The receptor was derived from a man aged 50 to 60 in good health and CMV-seronegative. Sample: PBMCs. V usage is TRBV7-9 and J usage is TRBJ2-1, with 8 bases matching TRBD2. CDR3 in DNA: TGTGCCAGCCGGGGGGGGACCGGGTTTGGCGATGAGCAGTTCTTC. It codes for CASRGGTGFGDEQFF. Together with reference TRBV7-9 and TRBJ2-1, the CDR3 gives the full variable domain: DTGVSQNPRHKITKRGQNVTFRCDPISEHNRLYWYRQTLGQGPEFLTYFQNEAQLEKSRLLSDRFSAERPKGSFSTLEIQRTEQGDSAMYLCASRGGTGFGDEQFFGPGTRLTVL.